This T cell receptor (beta chain) was identified during a study of technical replicates of blood from a few donors. Assay: immunoSEQ multiplex PCR; the TCRdb copy retains only in-frame clones and omits some. The repertoire holds 50,000 to 55,000 clones, just over 85% seen once, with roughly 5.3% in the top ten. Germline CDR1 is MGHRA and CDR2 is YSYEKL. Trimming cost V 6 bases and J 5 bases; bases outside gene matches: 15. The CDR3 spans 17 residues. Sequencing was done on a sample of PBMCs. The V and J genes are TRBV4-1 and TRBJ2-2; 7 bases match TRBD2. The TCR originated in a human donor in good health. Some clones in this sample may be carry-over from other donors' samples. As DNA, the CDR3 is TGCGCCAGCAGACCATCACTGGGGAGGGCTCGGACCGGGGAGCTGTTTTTT. This gives the protein CASRPSLGRARTGELFF.